Given below is one T cell receptor beta chain in context. CDR3 size: 17 residues. Trimming took 0 bases from V and 0 from J, leaving 12 bases between them. In germline, CDR1 is LNHDA, CDR2 SQIVND (reference sequence). These data originate in a study of blood T cell repertoires in COVID-19. The overall study: Sites across the United States, Italy and Spain contributed samples from acute and convalescent COVID-19. T cells, B-cell-depleted T cells, or PBMCs supplied cDNA or gDNA.

The repertoire was sequenced with immunoSEQ multiplex PCR; TCRdb's copy has only in-frame clones and lacks some. The data contain around 230,000 clones, 70% to 90% of them singletons. The participants were between about 18 and 90 years old and came from under 25 US areas. The clonotype comes from a woman aged 40-49 years with acute COVID-19. V is TRBV19 and J is TRBJ2-1; weak D call: TRBD2 (6 bases). The material sequenced was PBMCs or T cells enriched from blood (not recorded which). For the CDR3, the DNA is TGTGCCAGTAGTATAGAGGGGACTCGCAGCTCCTACAATGAGCAGTTCTTC. Its protein product is CASSIEGTRSSYNEQFF.